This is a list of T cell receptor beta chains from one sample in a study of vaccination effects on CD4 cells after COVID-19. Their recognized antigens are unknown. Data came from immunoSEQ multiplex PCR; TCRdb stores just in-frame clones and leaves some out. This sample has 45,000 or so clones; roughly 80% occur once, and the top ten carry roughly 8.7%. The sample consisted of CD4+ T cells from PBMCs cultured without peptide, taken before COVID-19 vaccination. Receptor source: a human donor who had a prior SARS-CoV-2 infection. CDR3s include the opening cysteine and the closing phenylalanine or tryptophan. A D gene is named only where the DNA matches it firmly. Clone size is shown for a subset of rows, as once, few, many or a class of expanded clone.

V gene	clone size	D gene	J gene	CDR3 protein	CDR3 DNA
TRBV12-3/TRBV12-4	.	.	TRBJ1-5	CASSLFRNQPQHF	TGTGCCAGCAGTTTGTTCCGCAATCAGCCCCAGCATTTT
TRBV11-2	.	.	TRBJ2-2	CASSLDAWGRELFF	TGTGCCAGCAGCTTAGATGCCTGGGGCCGGGAGCTGTTTTTT
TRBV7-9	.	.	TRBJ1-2	CASSPKSYGYTF	TGTGCCAGCAGCCCCAAGTCCTATGGCTACACCTTC
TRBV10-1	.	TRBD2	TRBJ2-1	CASSEGLAGEGSYNEQFF	TGCGCCAGCAGTGAGGGACTAGCGGGGGAGGGCTCCTACAATGAGCAGTTCTTC
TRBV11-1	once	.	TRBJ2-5	CASSLPPAHYQETQYF	TGTGCCAGCAGCTTACCTCCGGCCCATTATCAAGAGACCCAGTACTTC
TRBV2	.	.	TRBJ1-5	CASSDSGGGPGPQHF	TGTGCCAGCAGTGATTCCGGTGGCGGGCCTGGGCCCCAGCATTTT
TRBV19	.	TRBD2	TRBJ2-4	CASSQSPPSSGRADLSKNIQYF	TGTGCCAGTAGCCAATCCCCCCCATCTAGCGGGAGGGCCGATTTGTCCAAAAACATTCAGTACTTC
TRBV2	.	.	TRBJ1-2	CASSETTSSGYTF	TGTGCCAGCAGTGAGACAACTTCCAGTGGCTACACCTTC
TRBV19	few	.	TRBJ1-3	CASSIEDSTSGNTIYF	TGTGCCAGTAGTATAGAGGACAGTACCTCTGGAAACACCATATATTTT
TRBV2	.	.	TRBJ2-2	CASSELLWGGSGSANTGELFF	TGTGCCAGCAGTGAATTGCTCTGGGGTGGTAGCGGATCCGCGAACACCGGGGAGCTGTTTTTT
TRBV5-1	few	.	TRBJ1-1	CASSQTTGGNTEAFF	TGCGCCAGCAGCCAAACTACAGGAGGGAACACTGAAGCTTTCTTT
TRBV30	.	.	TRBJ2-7	CAWSLPPASEQYF	TGTGCCTGGAGTCTTCCACCAGCGTCCGAGCAGTACTTC
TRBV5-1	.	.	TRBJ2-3	CASSLMAGSSTDTQYF	TGCGCCAGCAGCTTGATGGCGGGGTCTAGCACAGATACGCAGTATTTT
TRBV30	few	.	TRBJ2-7	CAWSDFWEQYF	TGTGCCTGGAGTGACTTTTGGGAGCAGTACTTC
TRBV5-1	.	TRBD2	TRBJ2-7	CASSLFVPSGPYEQYF	TGCGCCAGCAGCTTGTTCGTCCCTAGCGGGCCCTACGAGCAGTACTTC
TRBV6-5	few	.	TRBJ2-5	CASSSASSAQETQYF	TGTGCCAGCAGTTCGGCCTCTAGCGCCCAAGAGACCCAGTACTTC
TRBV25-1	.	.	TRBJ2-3	CASSESRARSKDTQYF	TGTGCCAGCAGTGAATCCCGAGCCCGATCAAAAGATACGCAGTATTTT
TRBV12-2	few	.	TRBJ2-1	CASRFEFRVAHEQFF	TGTGCAAGTCGCTTCGAATTTCGGGTGGCCCATGAGCAGTTCTTC
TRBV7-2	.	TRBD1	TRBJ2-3	CASSLGGQGATDTQYF	TGTGCCAGCAGCTTAGGGGGGCAGGGGGCAACAGATACGCAGTATTTT
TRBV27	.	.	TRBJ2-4	CASSIGLAKNIQYF	TGTGCCAGCAGTATCGGGTTAGCCAAAAACATTCAGTACTTC
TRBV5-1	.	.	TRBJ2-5	CASSSGLLTQYF	TGCGCCAGCAGCTCGGGACTGCTAACCCAGTACTTC
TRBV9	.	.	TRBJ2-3	CASSVVGSADTQYF	TGTGCCAGCAGCGTAGTCGGGAGCGCAGATACGCAGTATTTT
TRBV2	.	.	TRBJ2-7	CASSDFGQATYEQYF	TGTGCCAGCAGTGACTTCGGCCAGGCAACCTACGAGCAGTACTTC
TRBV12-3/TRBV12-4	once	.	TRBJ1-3	CASGLSGNTIYF	TGTGCCAGTGGACTCTCTGGAAACACCATATATTTT
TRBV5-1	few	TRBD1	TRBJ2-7	CASSLVGQGYEQYF	TGCGCCAGCAGCTTGGTAGGACAGGGCTACGAGCAGTACTTC
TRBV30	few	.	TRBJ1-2	CAWSNPPNYGYTF	TGTGCCTGGAGTAATCCACCAAACTATGGCTACACCTTC
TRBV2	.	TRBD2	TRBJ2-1	CASSLRTSGSHEQFF	TGTGCCAGCAGTTTAAGGACTAGCGGGAGTCATGAGCAGTTCTTC
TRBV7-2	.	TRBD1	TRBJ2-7	CASSAPPGQGVYEQYF	TGTGCCAGCAGCGCCCCCCCGGGACAGGGTGTCTACGAGCAGTACTTC
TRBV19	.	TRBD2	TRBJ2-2	CATRLAGVTNTGELFF	TGTGCCACCCGACTAGCGGGGGTAACGAACACCGGGGAGCTGTTTTTT
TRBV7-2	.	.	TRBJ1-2	CASSLERGSNYGYTF	TGTGCCAGCAGCTTAGAACGGGGCTCCAACTATGGCTACACCTTC
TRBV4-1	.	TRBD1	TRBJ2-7	CASSQDHRGGEQYF	TGCGCCAGCAGCCAAGACCACAGGGGCGGCGAGCAGTACTTC
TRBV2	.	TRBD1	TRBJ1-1	CASNSGGLNTEAFF	TGTGCCAGCAACTCAGGGGGCCTGAACACTGAAGCTTTCTTT
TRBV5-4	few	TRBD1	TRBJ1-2	CASSPDRGLWGYTF	TGTGCCAGCAGCCCGGACAGGGGGTTGTGGGGCTACACCTTC
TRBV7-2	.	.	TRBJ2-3	CASSRQSVTQYF	TGTGCCAGCAGCCGACAATCGGTTACGCAGTATTTT
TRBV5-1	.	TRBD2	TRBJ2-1	CASSLLAGTSGHNEQFF	TGCGCCAGCAGCTTGCTCGCCGGTACTAGCGGACACAATGAGCAGTTCTTC
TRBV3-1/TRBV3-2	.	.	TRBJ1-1	CASSLWAGDMNTEAFF	TGTGCCAGCAGCCTCTGGGCAGGAGACATGAACACTGAAGCTTTCTTT
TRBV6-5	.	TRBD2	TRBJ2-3	CASSPLAGGLHF	TGTGCCAGCAGTCCTCTAGCGGGAGGATTGCATTTT
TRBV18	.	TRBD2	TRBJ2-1	CASSPYSGGANEQFF	TGCGCCAGCTCACCATATAGCGGGGGGGCCAATGAGCAGTTCTTC
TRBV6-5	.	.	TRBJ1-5	CASRLRDTTTQHF	TGTGCCAGCAGACTCCGGGACACCACAACCCAGCATTTT
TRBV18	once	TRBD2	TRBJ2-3	CASSPQASGPLGDTQYF	TGTGCCAGCTCACCTCAGGCTAGCGGGCCCCTGGGGGATACGCAGTATTTT
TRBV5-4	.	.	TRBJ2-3	CASSLDRVDTQYF	TGTGCCAGCAGCTTGGACAGGGTAGATACGCAGTATTTT
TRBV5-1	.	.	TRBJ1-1	CASSSFGQNTEAFF	TGCGCCAGCAGCTCCTTTGGCCAGAACACTGAAGCTTTCTTT
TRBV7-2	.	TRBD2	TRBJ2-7	CASSPGLAGALPREQYF	TGTGCCAGCAGCCCGGGACTAGCGGGAGCGCTCCCGCGCGAGCAGTACTTC
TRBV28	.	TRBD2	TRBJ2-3	CASFSFGLAGGFLSTDTQYF	TGTGCCAGCTTCTCGTTTGGGCTAGCGGGAGGGTTTCTGAGCACAGATACGCAGTATTTT
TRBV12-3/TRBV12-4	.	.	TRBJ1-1	CASSLNRDTEAFF	TGTGCCAGCAGCTTAAACAGGGACACTGAAGCTTTCTTT
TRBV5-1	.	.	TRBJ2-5	CASSSWQLGETQYF	TGCGCCAGCAGCTCATGGCAGCTTGGGGAGACCCAGTACTTC
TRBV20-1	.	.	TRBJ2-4	CSAQHGNIQYF	TGCAGTGCGCAACATGGGAACATTCAGTACTTC
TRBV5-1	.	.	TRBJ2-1	CASSLIEADNEQFF	TGCGCCAGCAGCCTGATCGAGGCCGACAATGAGCAGTTCTTC
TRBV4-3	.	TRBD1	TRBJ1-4	CASSHLTGLGEKLFF	TGCGCCAGCAGCCATCTGACAGGGCTTGGCGAAAAACTGTTTTTT
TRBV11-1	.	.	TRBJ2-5	CASSLAPVLAKETQYF	TGTGCCAGCAGCTTAGCGCCGGTGCTGGCGAAAGAGACCCAGTACTTC
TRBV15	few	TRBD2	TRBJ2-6	CATSLYRGGSGANVLTF	TGTGCCACCAGTTTGTATCGGGGGGGCTCTGGGGCCAACGTCCTGACTTTC
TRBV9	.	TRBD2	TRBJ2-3	CASSVLGLGATDTQYF	TGTGCCAGCAGCGTACTCGGACTAGGGGCGACAGATACGCAGTATTTT
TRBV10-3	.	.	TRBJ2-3	CAISVGGSTDTQYF	TGTGCCATCAGTGTTGGCGGGAGCACAGATACGCAGTATTTT
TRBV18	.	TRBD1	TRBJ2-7	CASSRDRGASQYF	TGTGCCAGCTCCCGGGACAGGGGGGCATCGCAGTACTTC
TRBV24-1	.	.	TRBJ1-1	CATVSEDNTEAFF	TGTGCCACCGTATCAGAGGATAACACTGAAGCTTTCTTT
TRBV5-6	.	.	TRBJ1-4	CASSLRGKGREKLFF	TGTGCCAGCAGCTTGCGGGGCAAGGGACGTGAAAAACTGTTTTTT
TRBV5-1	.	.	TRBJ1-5	CASSSGGAEPQHF	TGCGCCAGCAGCTCGGGAGGGGCAGAGCCCCAGCATTTT
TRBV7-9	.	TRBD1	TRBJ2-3	CASSLTGDTQYF	TGTGCCAGCAGCCTGACAGGGGATACGCAGTATTTT
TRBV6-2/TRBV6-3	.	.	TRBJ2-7	CASSRLSGRAYEQYF	TGTGCCAGCAGTCGCCTTAGCGGACGTGCCTACGAGCAGTACTTC
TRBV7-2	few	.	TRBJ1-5	CASSLALGQGNQPQHF	TGTGCCAGCAGCTTAGCTCTAGGGCAGGGCAATCAGCCCCAGCATTTT